The 13 T cell receptor beta chains below were found in one sample sequenced in a study of Ad26.COV2.S vaccination and SARS-CoV-2 variants. TCRdb's table, derived via immunoSEQ multiplex PCR, lists solely in-frame clones and lacks some. The table lists around 340,000 clones, 70% to 90% of them singletons. The treatment was: around 19 received Ad26.COV2.S at low or high dose, single or two shots; a few received placebo; per-sample allocation not given. The samples date from day 63 after the first vaccine or placebo injection. This specimen consisted of peripheral blood, obtained in a trial of Ad26.COV2.S vaccine versus placebo. These receptors were taken from a person aged 18-65 years who received the Ad26.COV2.S COVID-19 vaccine or a placebo.

The chain has TRBV5-8 and TRBJ1-3, with a weak D call TRBD1 (5 bases). CDR1 SGHTS and CDR2 YDEGEE come from the germline V gene. The CDR3 loop spans 15 amino acids. V was clipped by 2 bases and J by 0 bases, with 9 bases between them. CDR3 amino acids: CASSFPRGSGNTIYF. CDR3 bases: TGTGCCAGCAGCTTCCCAAGGGGCTCTGGAAACACCATATATTTT.

The chain combines TRBV28 with TRBJ1-2; 9 nucleotides match TRBD1. Trimming cost V 5 bases and J 5 bases; bases outside gene matches: 12. This CDR3 contains 16 residues. Germline V gene lookup returns CDR1 MDHEN and CDR2 SYDVKM. CDR3 amino acids: CASSNTPGTGSYGYTF. In nucleotides, the CDR3 is TGTGCCAGCAGTAACACACCCGGGACAGGGTCATATGGCTACACCTTC.

This clone was seen more than once but under ten times. J is TRBJ1-5 and V is TRBV5-6; TRBD1 might be the D (5 bases). The V and J ends lost 1 base and 4 bases respectively, with 9 bases between them. The V gene's germline CDR1 is SGHDT and CDR2 YYEEEE. This CDR3 has 14 amino acids. The CDR3 is CASSLQGVNQPQHF. CDR3 bases: TGTGCCAGCAGCTTGCAAGGGGTTAATCAGCCCCAGCATTTT.

This clone turned up a few times. Other DNA sequences of this sample code for an identical CDR3. The chain joins TRBV12-3 or TRBV12-4 to TRBJ2-7, with D tentatively TRBD1 or TRBD2 (6 bases each). The CDR3 runs to 13 residues. V dropped 6 bases and J dropped 2 bases, with 11 bases sitting between them. CDR3 bases: TGTGCCAGCAGCAGGGGAGGCCCCTACGAGCAGTACTTC. Translated, it gives CASSRGGPYEQYF.

This sequence joins TRBV28 and TRBJ1-6; tentative D call: TRBD1 (6 bases). The CDR3 spans 14 residues. Per germline, CDR1 MDHEN and CDR2 SYDVKM. Trimming removed 3 bases at V and 10 bases at J, with 13 bases between. The CDR3 nucleotides are TGTGCCAGCAGTTTTGGGGGGGCTTGGTCACCCCTCCACTTT. It encodes CASSFGGAWSPLHF.

J is TRBJ2-1 and V is TRBV11-2; 10 positions agree with TRBD2. The V and J ends lost 4 bases and 7 bases, in that order; junction bases with no gene match: 7. This CDR3 is built from 15 residues. CDR1 is SGHAT and CDR2 is FQNNGV in the germline V gene. DNA for the CDR3: TGTGCCAGCAGCTCCAGCGGGAGGGCCGGTAATGAGCAGTTCTTC. The encoded protein is CASSSSGRAGNEQFF.

This rearrangement joins TRBV4-3 to TRBJ1-4; a weak D match, TRBD1 (5 bases). This CDR3 is 15 amino acids long. V was cut by 1 base and J by 5 bases, with 11 bases left in between. In germline, CDR1 is LGHNA, CDR2 YSLEER. CDR3 residues: CASSQAARVNEKLFF. In DNA form, the CDR3 reads TGCGCCAGCAGCCAAGCGGCCAGGGTCAATGAAAAACTGTTTTTT.

V and J are TRBV5-1 and TRBJ1-2; D remains unclear. CDR1 is SGHRS and CDR2 is YFSETQ in the germline V gene. The CDR3 consists of 14 residues. Between the trimmed V and J ends, which lost 1 base and 2 bases, there was a span of 9 bases. In DNA, the CDR3 is TGCGCCAGCAGCTTGTATAGGGCGAACTATGGCTACACCTTC. It yields the protein CASSLYRANYGYTF. The full variable domain, its missing parts supplied by reference TRBV5-1 and TRBJ1-2, is KAGVTQTPRYLIKTRGQQVTLSCSPISGHRSVSWYQQTPGQGLQFLFEYFSETQRNKGNFPGRFSGRQFSNSRSEMNVSTLELGDSALYLCASSLYRANYGYTFGSGTRLTVV.

The CDR3 nucleotides read TGCGCCAGCAGCCAAGATTTGAGTAAACTGTTTTTT. This sequence encodes CASSQDLSKLFF. The gene calls are TRBV4-3 and TRBJ1-4; D gene unclear. V was cut by 0 bases and J by 11 bases, with 7 bases left in between. Germline V gene data show CDR1 as LGHNA and CDR2 as YSLEER. This CDR3 comprises 12 residues.

The gene calls are TRBV18 and TRBJ2-1; 10 bases align to TRBD2. V gave up 2 bases and J gave up 7 bases; unmatched junction bases: 8. The CDR3 is 16 residues long. CDR1 and CDR2 from the germline V gene are KGHSH and LQKENI. The CDR3 protein is CASSPGAGTSANEQFF. CDR3 bases: TGTGCCAGCTCACCAGGGGCCGGGACTAGCGCAAATGAGCAGTTCTTC.

In its sample, this clone was seen once. The chain combines TRBV27 with TRBJ2-3; 11 bases fit TRBD2. This CDR3 has 17 amino acids. The V segment lost 8 bases and the J segment 3 bases; nucleotides outside the gene matches: 13. From germline, CDR1 is MNHEY and CDR2 SMNVEV (reference sequence). The CDR3 region has the DNA TGTGCCAGCCAAAATTCGGGACTAGCGGCGATTACAGATACGCAGTATTTT. Protein: CASQNSGLAAITDTQYF.

This clone turned up a few times. The chain joins TRBV9 to TRBJ2-2; D remains unclear. CDR3 length: 16 amino acids. Trimming left V 4 bases short and J 7 bases short, with 20 bases between. In germline, CDR1 is SGDLS, CDR2 YYNGEE. CDR3 amino acids: CASSIRTVPPFGELFF. The CDR3 DNA reads TGTGCCAGCAGCATTAGGACCGTCCCCCCGTTCGGGGAGCTGTTTTTT.

This chain connects TRBV10-1 to TRBJ1-4; tentatively, D is TRBD1 (5 bases). CDR1 WNHNN and CDR2 SYGVQD come from the germline V gene (reference sequence). The CDR3 loop spans 16 amino acids. Trimming left V 4 bases short and J 7 bases short, with 19 bases between. CDR3 loop: CASSAAYEGVGEKLFF. As DNA, the CDR3 is TGCGCCAGCAGTGCAGCCTATGAAGGGGTCGGTGAAAAACTGTTTTTT.